This TCR beta chain is drawn from a study of cytotoxic CD8 clonotypes in ibrutinib-treated CLL. The study's findings and limits: Patients had baseline clonality above age-matched healthy donors, and this clonality moved with circulating CD8+ T-cell counts.

Trimming removed 6 bases from V and 2 bases from J; junction bases left unmatched: 6. This CDR3 has 14 amino acids. CDR1 and CDR2 (germline): SNHLY, FYNNEI. TCRdb keeps only in-frame clones here, not all; method: immunoSEQ multiplex PCR. The sample lists 50,000 or so clones; approximately 87% were seen once. A note on this clone: The antigen is not known.

The TCR was taken from a human donor with chronic lymphocytic leukemia. The material was PBMCs, obtained after 24 months of ibrutinib treatment. The V gene is TRBV2, the J gene TRBJ2-7, with 8 positions matching TRBD2. CDR3 nucleotides: TGTGCCAGCAGGAAATCAGCGGGAGCCTACGAGCAGTACTTC. This translates into CASRKSAGAYEQYF.